These 25 T cell receptor beta chains originate from one sample sequenced in a study of blood T cell repertoires in COVID-19. TCRdb keeps only in-frame clones here, not all; method: immunoSEQ multiplex PCR. This sample has just over 70,000 clones; approximately 80% occur once, and the top ten carry about 20%. Sequenced: peripheral blood. The source is a man aged 70 or older who had recovered from COVID-19.

V usage is TRBV6-5 and J usage is TRBJ1-2; a possible D gene is TRBD1 (6 bases). Germline V lookup: CDR1 MNHEY, CDR2 SVGAGI. V was trimmed by 7 bases and J by 3 bases, leaving 15 bases between them. CDR3 size: 14 residues. CDR3 protein: CASTRGGEHYGYTF. In nucleotides, the CDR3 is TGTGCCAGCACCAGAGGGGGGGAGCACTATGGCTACACCTTC.

The chain carries TRBV6-1 and TRBJ2-7; 10 nucleotides line up with TRBD1. After removal of 2 bases from V and 5 bases from J, the junction contained 3 bases not matched to a gene. There are 14 residues in the CDR3. Germline V gives CDR1 MNHNS, CDR2 SASEGT. The CDR3 here is CASSEQDRGDEQYF. The CDR3 region has the DNA TGTGCCAGCAGTGAACAGGACAGGGGGGACGAGCAGTACTTC.

This clone has a handful of counts. The CDR3 DNA follows: TGCGCCAGCAGCTCCACAGGGGATTATAATTCACCCCTCCACTTT. Its translation is CASSSTGDYNSPLHF. The chain has TRBV5-1 and TRBJ1-6, with 7 nucleotides matching TRBD1. This CDR3 spans 15 amino acids. V trimming: 3 bases; J trimming: 4 bases; junction bases outside the gene matches: 4. The germline V gene has CDR1 SGHRS and CDR2 YFSETQ. Supplemented by reference TRBV5-1 and TRBJ1-6, the full variable domain reads KAGVTQTPRYLIKTRGQQVTLSCSPISGHRSVSWYQQTPGQGLQFLFEYFSETQRNKGNFPGRFSGRQFSNSRSEMNVSTLELGDSALYLCASSSTGDYNSPLHFGNGTRLTVT.

The V gene is TRBV7-2, the J gene TRBJ1-5; D is unclear. V lost 1 base to trimming and J lost 3 bases, with 7 bases between them. Looked up from germline, CDR1 is SGHTA and CDR2 is FQGNSA. This CDR3 has 14 residues. CDR3 in DNA: TGTGCCAGCAGCTTAGGACGGGACAATCAGCCCCAGCATTTT. Translation: CASSLGRDNQPQHF.

This clone has just one count. The chain combines TRBV18 with TRBJ2-1; 7 bases fit TRBD1. CDR1 and CDR2 (germline): KGHSH, LQKENI. CDR3 size: 13 residues. V was clipped by 2 bases and J by 7 bases; unmatched bases: 2. CDR3 nucleotides: TGTGCCAGCTCACCAGGACAGGATAATGAGCAGTTCTTC. This sequence encodes CASSPGQDNEQFF.

The J gene is TRBJ1-2, the V gene TRBV7-2; maybe TRBD1 (5 bases). This CDR3 is 15 amino acids long. Germline V gives CDR1 SGHTA, CDR2 FQGNSA. V was pared by 3 bases and J by 3 bases, with 14 bases between. The CDR3 sequence is CASSLGGGSDYGYTF. The DNA for the CDR3 is TGTGCCAGCAGCTTGGGCGGGGGTTCGGACTATGGCTACACCTTC.

The rearrangement links TRBV4-3 to TRBJ1-3, with 9 bases that match TRBD1. Germline values: CDR1 LGHNA, CDR2 YSLEER. The CDR3 covers 17 residues. The V and J ends lost 3 bases and 0 bases, in that order; junction bases with no gene match: 6. CDR3 sequence (DNA): TGCGCCAGCAGCCAGTTGGACAGGGGCTTCTCTGGAAACACCATATATTTT. Its protein is CASSQLDRGFSGNTIYF.

This chain uses TRBV7-2 with TRBJ2-3; perhaps TRBD2 as D (5 bases). This CDR3 has 15 residues. CDR1 SGHTA and CDR2 FQGNSA come from the germline V gene. V lost 0 bases, J lost 2 bases, and 9 bases lay in between. This CDR3 is CASSLAGVSTDTQYF. CDR3 nucleotides: TGTGCCAGCAGCTTAGCGGGAGTATCCACAGATACGCAGTATTTT. The whole variable domain, remainder taken from reference TRBV7-2 and TRBJ2-3, is GAGVSQSPSNKVTEKGKDVELRCDPISGHTALYWYRQSLGQGLEFLIYFQGNSAPDKSGLPSDRFSAERTGGSVSTLTIQRTQQEDSAVYLCASSLAGVSTDTQYFGPGTRLTVL.

V and J are TRBV5-1 and TRBJ2-6, with D possibly TRBD1 on 5 matching bases. This CDR3 is 16 amino acids long. Deletions cut 5 bases from V and 1 base from J, with 13 bases between. Germline V gene sequence: CDR1 SGHRS, CDR2 YFSETQ. This CDR3 is CASRAGIRSGANVLTF. DNA for the CDR3: TGCGCCAGCAGGGCAGGGATAAGATCTGGGGCCAACGTCCTGACTTTC.

This clone is categorized as medium-sized. The chain joins TRBV19 to TRBJ1-2, with TRBD1 matching 7 bases. Germline CDR1 LNHDA, CDR2 SQIVND (reference sequence). The CDR3 runs 16 residues. The V and J ends lost 4 bases and 6 bases, in that order; junction bases with no gene match: 14. The CDR3 DNA follows: TGTGCCAGTAGTACCGACCGACAGGGCCCCTATCATGGCTACACCTTC. Translating gives CASSTDRQGPYHGYTF. Based on the CDR3 plus reference TRBV19 and TRBJ1-2, the full variable domain is DGGITQSPKYLFRKEGQNVTLSCEQNLNHDAMYWYRQDPGQGLRLIYYSQIVNDFQKGDIAEGYSVSREKKESFPLTVTSAQKNPTAFYLCASSTDRQGPYHGYTFGSGTRLTVV.

This chain uses TRBV28 with TRBJ1-2; D perhaps matches TRBD1 (5 bases). Germline loops: CDR1 MDHEN, CDR2 SYDVKM. This CDR3 has 14 amino acids. The ends were cut back, 4 bases at V and 13 bases at J, with 22 bases in the middle. CDR3 DNA: TGTGCCAGCAGTTCATCCCCCGGGGGGGATCGGTGCACCTTC. Protein: CASSSSPGGDRCTF.

The V gene is TRBV30, the J gene TRBJ1-1, with D uncertain. Between the trimmed V and J ends, which lost 1 base and 5 bases, there was a span of 14 bases. This CDR3 comprises 14 residues. The germline V gene encodes CDR1 GTSNPN and CDR2 SVGIG (reference sequence). Here the CDR3 DNA reads TGTGCCTGGAGTGGGGGAGGAGGAGGAACTGAAGCTTTCTTT. Protein: CAWSGGGGGTEAFF.

This chain connects TRBV29-1 to TRBJ1-6; 9 bases match TRBD1. Germline CDR1 SQVTM, CDR2 ANQGSEA. This CDR3 comprises 14 residues. The V and J ends lost 6 bases and 2 bases, in that order; junction bases with no gene match: 2. CDR3 nucleotides: TGCAGCGTCCGGACAGGGGCCTATAATTCACCCCTCCACTTT. It yields the protein CSVRTGAYNSPLHF.

In its sample, this clone was seen once. The chain is built from TRBV6-6 and TRBJ2-7; 9 bases align to TRBD1. The ends lost 6 bases at V and 7 bases at J; junction bases unmatched: 13. Germline CDR1 reads MNHNY; CDR2 reads SVGAGI (reference sequence). This CDR3 spans 15 amino acids. Here the CDR3 DNA reads TGTGCCAGCAGACTCACCGGGACAGGGTTCTGGGAGCAGTACTTC. Its translation: CASRLTGTGFWEQYF.

This clone appeared a few times. The chain couples TRBV27 to TRBJ1-1; a possible D gene is TRBD1 (5 bases). Looked up from germline, CDR1 is MNHEY and CDR2 is SMNVEV (reference sequence). Between the trimmed V and J ends, which lost 3 bases and 4 bases, there was a span of 12 bases. The length of the CDR3 is 14 residues. DNA of the CDR3: TGTGCCAGCAGTTTTTTCGGGGGGAGCACTGAAGCTTTCTTT. It yields the protein CASSFFGGSTEAFF.

The V call is TRBV12-3 or TRBV12-4, the J call TRBJ2-5, with no clear D. The CDR3 is 11 amino acids. Trimming left V 5 bases short and J 2 bases short, with 3 bases between. CDR3 loop: CASSLQETQYF. In DNA form, the CDR3 reads TGTGCCAGCAGTCTGCAAGAGACCCAGTACTTC.

This clone has just a few counts. This rearrangement joins TRBV14 to TRBJ1-4, with TRBD1 identical over 9 bases. CDR3 size: 14 residues. After removal of 4 bases from V and 5 bases from J, the junction contained 2 bases not matched to a gene. Germline-derived CDR1 and CDR2 are SGHDN and FVKESK. The CDR3 spells CASSPGTGNEKLFF. The CDR3 bases are TGTGCCAGCAGCCCAGGGACAGGGAATGAAAAACTGTTTTTT.

The chain employs TRBV3-1 (or the pseudogene TRBV3-2) and TRBJ2-7; TRBD1 aligns across 9 bases. V lost 4 bases, J lost 5 bases, and 3 bases stayed unmatched. The CDR3 is 13 residues long. Germline values: CDR1 LGHDT, CDR2 YNNKEL (reference sequence). This CDR3 is CASSRDRVHEQYF. The CDR3 bases are TGTGCCAGCAGCCGGGACAGGGTCCACGAGCAGTACTTC.

The chain uses TRBV6-6 and TRBJ2-2, with TRBD1 matching 10 bases. With V trimmed by 6 bases and J by 1 base, 17 bases remained unmatched. The germline gives CDR1 MNHNY, CDR2 SVGAGI (reference sequence). This CDR3 has 20 amino acids. The CDR3 sequence is CASSKPPGQGIRGNTGELFF. The CDR3 nucleotides read TGTGCCAGCAGCAAACCCCCGGGACAGGGGATAAGAGGGAACACCGGGGAGCTGTTTTTT.

The V call is TRBV7-9, the J call TRBJ2-5, with D maybe TRBD2 (5 bases). The germline CDR1 and CDR2 sequences are SEHNR and FQNEAQ (reference sequence). V was shortened by 6 bases and J by 5 bases, with 10 bases between the two germline ends. CDR3 length: 12 residues. The CDR3 DNA reads TGTGCCAGCAGTCTAGCTTATGAGACCCAGTACTTC. Protein sequence: CASSLAYETQYF.

The chain is built from TRBV28 and TRBJ2-1, with a tentative D call TRBD1 (6 bases). Between the trimmed V and J ends, which lost 3 bases and 13 bases, there was a span of 10 bases. The CDR3 runs 11 residues. The V gene's germline CDR1 is MDHEN and CDR2 SYDVKM. The CDR3 sequence is CASSLAGVQFF. The CDR3 bases are TGTGCCAGCAGTTTGGCAGGGGTTCAGTTCTTC.

The count of this clone is one. The chain combines TRBV7-8 with TRBJ1-1, with D possibly TRBD1 on 5 matching bases. The CDR3 spans 14 residues. V shed 0 bases and J shed 0 bases, with 5 bases lying between them. Per the germline V gene, CDR1 is SGHVS and CDR2 is FQNEAQ. CDR3 sequence reads: CASSLARVNTEAFF. DNA of the CDR3: TGTGCCAGCAGCTTAGCCAGGGTGAACACTGAAGCTTTCTTT.

The chain uses TRBV3-1 (or the pseudogene TRBV3-2) and TRBJ2-3; 9 bases are a match to TRBD1. CDR3 length: 13 amino acids. With V trimmed by 1 base and J by 9 bases, 2 bases remained unmatched. Per germline, CDR1 LGHDT and CDR2 YNNKEL (reference sequence). CDR3: CASSQGTGDTQYF. The CDR3 DNA reads as TGTGCCAGCAGCCAAGGGACAGGGGACACGCAGTATTTT.

The chain recombines TRBV20-1 with TRBJ1-1; TRBD1 is a possible D gene (6 bases). Germline V lookup: CDR1 DFQATT, CDR2 SNEGSKA (reference sequence). The CDR3 sequence is 15 residues long. The V end lost 3 bases, the J end lost 4 bases, and 18 bases lay between the germline ends. CDR3 DNA sequence: TGCAGTGCTAGTAAGGGGGAAAACCGGGCCACTGAAGCTTTCTTT. Translation: CSASKGENRATEAFF.

The V call is TRBV6-5, the J call TRBJ2-7; 11 bases match TRBD2. This CDR3 spans 15 amino acids. The ends lost 7 bases at V and 3 bases at J; junction bases unmatched: 8. Germline V gene lookup returns CDR1 MNHEY and CDR2 SVGAGI. Here the CDR3 reads CASIKGLAGGYEQYF. CDR3 nucleotides: TGTGCCAGCATCAAGGGGCTAGCGGGGGGCTACGAGCAGTACTTC.